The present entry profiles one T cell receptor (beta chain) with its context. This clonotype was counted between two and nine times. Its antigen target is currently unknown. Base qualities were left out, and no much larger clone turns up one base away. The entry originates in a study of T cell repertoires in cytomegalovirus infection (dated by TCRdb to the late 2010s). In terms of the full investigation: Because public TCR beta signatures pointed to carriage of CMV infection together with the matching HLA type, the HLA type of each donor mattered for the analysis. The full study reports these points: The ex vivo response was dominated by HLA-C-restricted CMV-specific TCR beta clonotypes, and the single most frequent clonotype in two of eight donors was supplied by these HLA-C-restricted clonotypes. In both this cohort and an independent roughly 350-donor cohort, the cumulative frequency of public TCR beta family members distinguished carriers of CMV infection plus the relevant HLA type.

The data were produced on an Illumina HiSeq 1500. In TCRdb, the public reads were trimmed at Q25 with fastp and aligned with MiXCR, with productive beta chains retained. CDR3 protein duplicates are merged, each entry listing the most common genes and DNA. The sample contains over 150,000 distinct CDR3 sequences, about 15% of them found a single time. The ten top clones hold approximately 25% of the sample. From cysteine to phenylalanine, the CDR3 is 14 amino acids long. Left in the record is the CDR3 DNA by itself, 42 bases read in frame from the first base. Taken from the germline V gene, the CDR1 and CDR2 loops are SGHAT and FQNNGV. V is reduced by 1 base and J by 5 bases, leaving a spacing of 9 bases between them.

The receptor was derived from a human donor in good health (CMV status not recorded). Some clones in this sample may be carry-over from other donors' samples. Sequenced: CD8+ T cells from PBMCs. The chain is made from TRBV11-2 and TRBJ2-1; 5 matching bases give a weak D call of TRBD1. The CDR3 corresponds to CASSLGTYDNEQFF. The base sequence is TGTGCCAGCAGCTTAGGGACATACGACAATGAGCAGTTCTTC. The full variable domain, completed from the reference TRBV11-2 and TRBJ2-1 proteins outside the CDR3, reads EAGVAQSPRYKIIEKRQSVAFWCNPISGHATLYWYQQILGQGPKLLIQFQNNGVVDDSQLPKDRFSAERLKGVDSTLKIQPAKLEDSAVYLCASSLGTYDNEQFFGPGTRLTVL.